This T cell receptor (beta chain) stems from a study of T cell responses to AZD1222 COVID-19 vaccine. Points on this clone: Its specificity is not known.

Some clones are missing from TCRdb's copy, which holds only in-frame ones; the method was immunoSEQ multiplex PCR. The table lists roughly 150,000 clones, roughly nine tenths of them singletons. General study points: As reported, nearly half of all spike-specific TCRs target variant regions that are unmutated. The sample set comprised mostly white British donors with more females, and clonal diversity was possibly underestimated. Elevations in Spike-specific TCR breadth and depth followed administration of two AZD1222 doses.

The CDR3 spans 12 residues. Germline CDR1 LNHDA, CDR2 SQIVND (reference sequence). Trimming removed 7 bases at V and 7 bases at J, with 11 bases between. The sequence derives from an adult in good health. J is TRBJ2-1 and V is TRBV19, with a weak D call TRBD2 (5 bases). The sample was peripheral blood, taken on day 0 of AZD1222 vaccination. Here the CDR3 reads CASTSPGNEQFF. CDR3 coding DNA: TGTGCCAGTACTAGCCCGGGGAATGAGCAGTTCTTC.